A single sample gave rise to the 27 T cell receptor beta chains below, sequenced in a study of T cells after yellow fever vaccination. A single record per CDR3 protein comes from TCRdb applying MiXCR to the 5' RACE reads. The sample contains about 320,000 distinct CDR3 sequences, about 4.5% of which appear only once. The input for sequencing was PBMCs, taken 15 days after the yellow fever booster vaccination. These receptors were obtained from a man aged 18 to 30 who received the YFV17D yellow fever vaccine.

The sample holds a few counts of this clonotype. CDR3 bases: TGTGCCAGCAGTTACTCGATAGCTCCGTCCTACAATGAGCAGTTCTTC. It specifies CASSYSIAPSYNEQFF. The V gene is TRBV6-5, the J gene TRBJ2-1, with D hard to call. This CDR3 spans 16 amino acids. Trimming cost V 0 bases and J 1 base, with 10 bases left between them. The germline gives CDR1 MNHEY, CDR2 SVGAGI.

This clonotype was seen ten or more times. The chain joins TRBV7-2 to TRBJ1-4, with D perhaps matching TRBD1 (6 bases). The germline CDR1 and CDR2 sequences are SGHTA and FQGNSA. V shed 3 bases and J shed 7 bases, with 12 bases lying between them. The CDR3 contains 14 residues. The CDR3 spells CASSFRDKGEKLFF. The CDR3 DNA is TGTGCCAGCAGCTTCCGGGACAAGGGTGAAAAACTGTTTTTT.

Many counts were recorded for this clonotype. This chain connects TRBV7-2 to TRBJ2-1; 10 bases line up with TRBD1. Germline V gene lookup returns CDR1 SGHTA and CDR2 FQGNSA. The CDR3 is made up of 16 amino acids. Losses at the gene ends were 3 bases for V and 9 bases for J; bases not matched to a gene: 11. The CDR3 coding sequence is TGTGCCAGCAGCTTCCTGTGGACAGGGGGGGCCGGTGAGCAGTTCTTC. Its translation is CASSFLWTGGAGEQFF.

This clonotype occurred many times. The chain joins TRBV12-3 or TRBV12-4 to TRBJ2-1, with a tentative D call TRBD1 (6 bases). The CDR3 spans 14 residues. V was clipped by 10 bases and J by 1 base, with 14 bases between them. The CDR3, as DNA: TGTGCCACCTACCTCCAGGGGTCCTACAATGAGCAGTTCTTC. It specifies CATYLQGSYNEQFF.

V usage is TRBV5-5 and J usage is TRBJ2-5; D possibly uses TRBD1 or TRBD2 (5 bases each). Germline values: CDR1 SGHKS, CDR2 YYEKEE (reference sequence). CDR3 length: 14 amino acids. The V and J ends lost 7 bases and 8 bases respectively, with 21 bases between them. CDR3 in amino acids: CASFIRDRKRTQYF. The CDR3 DNA reads as TGTGCCAGCTTTATCCGGGACCGCAAGAGAACCCAGTACTTC. Looking up the rest from reference TRBV5-5 and TRBJ2-5 gives the full variable domain: DAGVTQSPTHLIKTRGQQVTLRCSPISGHKSVSWYQQVLGQGPQFIFQYYEKEERGRGNFPDRFSARQFPNYSSELNVNALLLGDSALYLCASFIRDRKRTQYFGPGTRLLVL.

This clonotype was found many times. The chain combines TRBV7-8 with TRBJ2-5; D is undetermined. V shed 0 bases and J shed 5 bases, with 16 bases lying between them. The CDR3 runs to 16 residues. The V gene's germline CDR1 is SGHVS and CDR2 FQNEAQ. This chain's CDR3 is CASSLARQFGRETQYF. The DNA of the CDR3 is TGTGCCAGCAGCTTAGCCCGCCAGTTTGGTAGGGAGACCCAGTACTTC.

This clonotype has a count of ten or more. The chain carries TRBV12-3 or TRBV12-4 and TRBJ2-1; 13 bases match TRBD2. J gave up 4 bases and V 6 bases, and 15 bases lay outside the gene matches. This CDR3 comprises 19 residues. For the CDR3, the DNA is TGTGCCAGCAGCATACTAGCGGGGGGGACCGAAAGCTTGTACAATGAGCAGTTCTTC. Translated: CASSILAGGTESLYNEQFF.

This clonotype appeared a few times. This chain links TRBV5-1 with TRBJ2-7; 10 nucleotides line up with TRBD1. The junction had 3 bases not matched to a gene; V was cut back by 4 bases and J by 5 bases. This CDR3 region has 13 residues. CDR1 and CDR2 from the germline V gene are SGHRS and YFSETQ. In DNA form, the CDR3 reads TGCGCCAGCAGCCTGGACAGGGGGAACGAGCAGTACGTC. Its protein is CASSLDRGNEQYV.

The table lists this clonotype with many counts. The rearrangement links TRBV12-5 to TRBJ2-3; 7 bases agree with TRBD1. Germline loops: CDR1 LGHNT, CDR2 FRNRAP. The V segment lost 9 bases and the J segment 0 bases; nucleotides outside the gene matches: 6. The CDR3 totals 14 residues. The CDR3 protein is CASTPGQSTDTQYF. CDR3 bases: TGTGCTAGCACGCCGGGACAGAGCACAGATACGCAGTATTTT.

This clonotype was seen many times. The V and J genes are TRBV7-9 and TRBJ1-1, with D unclear. The germline V gene encodes CDR1 SEHNR and CDR2 FQNEAQ (reference sequence). The CDR3 has 14 amino acids. V lost 2 bases and J 5 bases, leaving 12 bases between the germline ends. CDR3 DNA: TGTGCCAGCAGCTTAAGGATGAGAGGGACTGAAGCTTTCTTT. Amino acids: CASSLRMRGTEAFF.

This clonotype has more than one count but fewer than ten. The V gene is TRBV28, the J gene TRBJ1-1, with D maybe TRBD1 (5 bases). CDR1 and CDR2 from the germline V gene are MDHEN and SYDVKM. This CDR3 region has 14 residues. V lost 3 bases and J lost 1, with 9 bases in between. CDR3 loop: CASSLTAPNTEAFF. DNA of the CDR3: TGTGCCAGCAGTTTGACAGCCCCGAACACTGAAGCTTTCTTT.

This clonotype was seen ten or more times. V gene TRBV12-3 or TRBV12-4 combines with J gene TRBJ1-1, with 8 positions matching TRBD1. This CDR3 is built from 13 residues. After removal of 6 bases from V and 5 bases from J, the junction contained 5 bases not matched to a gene. CDR3: CASRWTGRTEAFF. The CDR3 bases are TGTGCCAGCAGGTGGACAGGGAGGACTGAAGCTTTCTTT.

The chain couples TRBV12-3 or TRBV12-4 to TRBJ2-1; possibly TRBD2 for D (7 bases). The CDR3 has 13 residues. V was clipped by 5 bases and J by 5 bases, with 10 bases between them. The CDR3 is CASSRGGHNEQFF. The CDR3 nucleotides read TGTGCCAGCAGTCGCGGGGGCCACAATGAGCAGTTCTTC.

This clonotype has at least ten counts. The chain joins TRBV9 to TRBJ1-2, with 7 bases identical to TRBD1. This CDR3 is built from 12 residues. Trimming cost V 3 bases and J 7 bases; bases outside gene matches: 3. Germline V CDR1 and CDR2: SGDLS, YYNGEE. CDR3 nucleotides: TGTGCCAGCAGCGCCTACAGGGGTGGCTACACCTTC. Translating gives CASSAYRGGYTF. Full variable domain (rest looked up from reference TRBV9 and TRBJ1-2): DSGVTQTPKHLITATGQRVTLRCSPRSGDLSVYWYQQSLDQGLQFLIQYYNGEERAKGNILERFSAQQFPDLHSELNLSSLELGDSALYFCASSAYRGGYTFGSGTRLTVV.

The genes are TRBV7-8 and TRBJ2-7, with D unresolved. Germline V CDR1 and CDR2: SGHVS, FQNEAQ. The V gene lost 4 bases and the J gene lost 0 bases, with 13 bases spanning the gap. This CDR3 is 15 amino acids long. CDR3 bases: TGTGCCAGCAGCTGGGAAATTGGGTTCTCCTACGAGCAGTACTTC. Residues: CASSWEIGFSYEQYF.

This clonotype was picked up many times. This rearrangement joins TRBV7-2 to TRBJ2-3, with 7 bases identical to TRBD1. In germline, CDR1 is SGHTA, CDR2 FQGNSA. The trim removed 5 bases at V and 2 bases at J, leaving 10 bases unmatched. The CDR3 is made up of 16 amino acids. CDR3 residues: CASSESVGQPTDTQYF. CDR3 DNA sequence: TGTGCCAGCAGCGAATCGGTGGGACAGCCCACAGATACGCAGTATTTT.

The sample holds many counts of this clonotype. V gene TRBV7-2 combines with J gene TRBJ1-1; D unclear. V was pared by 5 bases and J by 5 bases, with 15 bases between. The CDR3 has 14 amino acids. The germline CDR1 and CDR2 sequences are SGHTA and FQGNSA. The chain's CDR3 is CASSTPLGRTEAFF. CDR3 coding DNA: TGTGCCAGCAGCACACCACTCGGGCGTACTGAAGCTTTCTTT. Based on the CDR3 plus reference TRBV7-2 and TRBJ1-1, the full variable domain is GAGVSQSPSNKVTEKGKDVELRCDPISGHTALYWYRQSLGQGLEFLIYFQGNSAPDKSGLPSDRFSAERTGGSVSTLTIQRTQQEDSAVYLCASSTPLGRTEAFFGQGTRLTVV.

This clonotype was detected many times. The chain has TRBV4-3 and TRBJ2-3; D might be TRBD1 or TRBD2, each matching 5 bases. Between the trimmed V and J ends, which lost 0 bases and 4 bases, there was a span of 11 bases. CDR3 length: 15 amino acids. Per germline, CDR1 LGHNA and CDR2 YSLEER. The CDR3 DNA reads as TGCGCCAGCAGCCAAGATTTCGGGGACGCAGATACGCAGTATTTT. It yields the protein CASSQDFGDADTQYF.

This clonotype was counted only a few times. The chain recombines TRBV5-1 with TRBJ2-5; the match to TRBD2 covers 8 bases. The ends lost 2 bases at V and 1 base at J; junction bases unmatched: 4. This CDR3 contains 15 residues. Germline V CDR1 and CDR2: SGHRS, YFSETQ. For the CDR3, the DNA is TGCGCCAGCAGCTTCGGGGGGGGGCCCCAAGAGACCCAGTACTTC. Its translation is CASSFGGGPQETQYF.

This clonotype was observed many times. J is TRBJ1-5 and V is TRBV6-6; 7 nucleotides agree with TRBD1. Germline assignment: CDR1 MNHNY and CDR2 SVGAGI (reference sequence). After removal of 7 bases from V and 0 bases from J, the junction contained 12 bases not matched to a gene. The CDR3 extends over 17 amino acids. The CDR3: CASTNRGSLYSNQPQHF. The CDR3 nucleotides are TGTGCCAGCACCAACAGGGGTTCCTTATATAGCAATCAGCCCCAGCATTTT.

This clonotype came up a few times. This chain connects TRBV6-6 to TRBJ1-1, with 11 bases fitting TRBD1. V was clipped by 7 bases and J by 3 bases; unmatched bases: 10. The CDR3 length is 16 residues. Per the germline V gene, CDR1 is MNHNY and CDR2 is SVGAGI (reference sequence). CDR3 in amino acids: CASITAGTGGYTEAFF. Here the CDR3 DNA reads TGTGCCAGCATTACGGCGGGGACAGGGGGGTACACTGAAGCTTTCTTT.

The rearrangement links TRBV29-1 to TRBJ1-2; D uncertain. Per germline, CDR1 SQVTM and CDR2 ANQGSEA. V was cut by 2 bases and J by 0 bases, with 10 bases left in between. The CDR3 sequence is 14 residues long. This CDR3 reads CSVEQGVANYGYTF. The DNA for the CDR3 is TGCAGCGTTGAACAAGGAGTTGCTAACTATGGCTACACCTTC.

J is TRBJ2-3 and V is TRBV12-3 or TRBV12-4; tentative D call: TRBD1 (6 bases). The CDR3 has 12 amino acids. V was shortened by 6 bases and J by 3 bases, with 7 bases between the two germline ends. This chain's CDR3 is CASRTGTDTQYF. CDR3 coding DNA: TGTGCCAGCAGGACAGGTACAGATACGCAGTATTTT.

This clonotype was seen repeatedly, ten times or more. The chain joins TRBV6-6 to TRBJ2-2, with D perhaps TRBD2 (6 bases). Germline CDR1 is MNHNY and CDR2 is SVGAGI (reference sequence). V was pared by 0 bases and J by 5 bases, with 7 bases between. The CDR3 is 14 residues long. The CDR3 here is CASSYSGRTGELFF. The CDR3 DNA reads as TGTGCCAGCAGTTACTCGGGGAGGACCGGGGAGCTGTTTTTT.

The V and J genes are TRBV10-3 and TRBJ2-3; 10 bases map to TRBD2. V shed 0 bases, J shed 0 bases, and the junction held 12 bases outside the gene matches. This CDR3 has 20 residues. Per germline, CDR1 ENHRY and CDR2 SYGVKD. This chain's CDR3 is CAISESAKLAGTTSTDTQYF. CDR3 DNA sequence: TGTGCCATCAGTGAGTCTGCAAAACTAGCGGGGACGACTAGCACAGATACGCAGTATTTT.

V and J are TRBV7-2 and TRBJ2-3, with TRBD2 matching 9 bases. Unmatched junction bases numbered 9, after V lost 6 bases and J lost 2 bases. The CDR3 consists of 16 residues. CDR1 is SGHTA and CDR2 is FQGNSA in the germline V gene. The CDR3 region has the DNA TGTGCCAGCAGTCCCCTGCGGGGGGGCCCCACAGATACGCAGTATTTT. Translated: CASSPLRGGPTDTQYF.

This rearrangement joins TRBV12-3 or TRBV12-4 to TRBJ2-1; weak D call: TRBD2 (6 bases). Trimming removed 6 bases at V and 5 bases at J, with 8 bases between. The CDR3 covers 12 residues. The CDR3 nucleotides are TGTGCCAGCAGAGGACTAAACAATGAGCAGTTCTTC. Translated, it gives CASRGLNNEQFF.